The 20 T cell receptor beta chains given below trace back to one sample, sequenced in a study of T cell repertoires in cytomegalovirus infection. TCRdb reprocessed the reads via MiXCR and lists one record per CDR3 protein. The table includes a few hundred thousand distinct CDR3 sequences, roughly 29% detected once. Sequencing was done on a sample of PBMCs. These receptors came from a human donor in good health (CMV status not recorded). Some clones in this sample may be carry-over from other donors' samples.

The chain couples TRBV7-7 to TRBJ2-1; TRBD2 matches 7 bases. This CDR3 contains 15 residues. The germline V gene encodes CDR1 SSHAT and CDR2 FNYEAQ (reference sequence). V gave up 1 base and J gave up 8 bases; unmatched junction bases: 8. In DNA form, the CDR3 reads TGTGCCAGCAGCTTAGAGGGCGGCGGGAGCTATGAGCAGTTCTTC. Translating gives CASSLEGGGSYEQFF.

A few counts support this clonotype. V is TRBV12-3 or TRBV12-4 and J is TRBJ2-5; D is ambiguous. This CDR3 has 13 amino acids. V lost 5 bases and J 1 base, leaving 8 bases between the germline ends. CDR3 DNA: TGTGCCAGCAGTCCCCTTCTCCAAGAGACCCAGTACTTC. It encodes CASSPLLQETQYF.

The count of this clonotype is one. This sequence joins TRBV3-1 and TRBJ2-7; D uncertain. Trimming pared 3 bases from V and 2 bases from J, leaving 11 bases between. The CDR3 sequence is 14 residues long. Looked up from germline, CDR1 is LGHDT and CDR2 is YNNKEL (reference sequence). CDR3: CASSQLGATYEQYF. CDR3 DNA sequence: TGTGCCAGCAGCCAGCTAGGAGCAACCTACGAGCAGTACTTC.

The rearrangement joins TRBV12-3 or TRBV12-4 to TRBJ1-1, with D unresolved. Trimming took off 5 bases at V and 4 bases at J, with 17 bases between the two ends. The CDR3 runs 15 residues. The CDR3 DNA sequence: TGTGCCAGCAGTCGCAATGCAGTCGGGTCCACTGAAGCTTTCTTT. Protein product: CASSRNAVGSTEAFF.

This chain joins TRBV5-5 and TRBJ2-1; D remains unclear. The CDR3 is 12 amino acids. Trimming removed 0 bases at V and 8 bases at J, with 6 bases between. CDR1 and CDR2 (germline): SGHKS, YYEKEE (reference sequence). The CDR3 region has the DNA TGTGCCAGCAGCTTGGGACAATATGAGCAGTTCTTC. This sequence encodes CASSLGQYEQFF.

This clonotype appeared a few times. The CDR3 nucleotides are TGTGCCAGCAGCCCCGGACAGACCTACGAGCAGTACGTC. Translated: CASSPGQTYEQYV. This sequence joins TRBV11-3 and TRBJ2-7, with a possible D match to TRBD1 (6 bases). This CDR3 has 13 amino acids. Trimming stripped 5 bases from V and 2 bases from J, with 10 bases between. Per the germline V gene, CDR1 is SGHNT and CDR2 is YENEEA.

V usage is TRBV20-1 and J usage is TRBJ1-5; D possibly corresponds to TRBD1 (5 bases). Looked up from germline, CDR1 is DFQATT and CDR2 is SNEGSKA (reference sequence). V was shortened by 3 bases and J by 3 bases, with 9 bases between the two germline ends. The CDR3 consists of 13 residues. CDR3 in DNA: TGCAGTGCTAGTGGCAGGGCCAATCAGCCCCAGCATTTT. Protein: CSASGRANQPQHF.

The V call is TRBV20-1, the J call TRBJ1-5; D possibly corresponds to TRBD1 (6 bases). Germline CDR1 reads DFQATT; CDR2 reads SNEGSKA (reference sequence). CDR3 length: 13 residues. V was clipped by 5 bases and J by 5 bases, with 13 bases between them. CDR3: CSAPRGKDQPQHF. The CDR3 DNA reads TGCAGTGCTCCCAGGGGAAAGGATCAGCCCCAGCATTTT.

This clonotype was detected ten times or more. The V gene is TRBV7-2, the J gene TRBJ2-1; the match to TRBD1 covers 9 bases. CDR3 length equals 15 residues. J was trimmed by 6 bases and V by 3 bases; bases with no gene match: 6. From germline, CDR1 is SGHTA and CDR2 FQGNSA. The CDR3, as DNA: TGTGCCAGCAGCTTTTCCGGGACAGGGAGCAATGAGCAGTTCTTC. This codes for CASSFSGTGSNEQFF.

The chain uses TRBV5-6 and TRBJ2-3, with a possible D match to TRBD2 (6 bases). The CDR3 consists of 15 residues. The V gene lost 2 bases and the J gene lost 6 bases, with 16 bases spanning the gap. The V gene's germline CDR1 is SGHDT and CDR2 YYEEEE. CDR3 protein: CASSLLRETRDTQYF. CDR3 DNA: TGTGCCAGCAGCTTATTACGGGAGACACGGGATACGCAGTATTTT.

The J gene is TRBJ2-1, the V gene TRBV6-5; 16 positions match TRBD2. CDR3 length: 15 residues. Trimming took 2 bases from V and 9 from J; bases not matched to a gene: 1. Germline V CDR1 and CDR2: MNHEY, SVGAGI. CDR3 amino acids: CASSYGTSGRAEQFF. DNA for the CDR3: TGTGCCAGCAGTTACGGGACTAGCGGGAGGGCTGAGCAGTTCTTC.

The chain combines TRBV30 with TRBJ2-5, with D unclear. The length of the CDR3 is 13 residues. CDR1 GTSNPN and CDR2 SVGIG come from the germline V gene (reference sequence). V gave up 2 bases and J gave up 1 base, with 8 bases separating them. The CDR3 sequence is CAWSSRSQETQYF. CDR3 DNA: TGTGCCTGGAGTAGTAGAAGCCAAGAGACCCAGTACTTC. Based on the CDR3 plus reference TRBV30 and TRBJ2-5, the full variable domain is SQTIHQWPATLVQPVGSPLSLECTVEGTSNPNLYWYRQAAGRGLQLLFYSVGIGQISSEVPQNLSASRPQDRQFILSSKKLLLSDSGFYLCAWSSRSQETQYFGPGTRLLVL.

This clonotype showed up just a few times. The rearrangement links TRBV29-1 to TRBJ2-3; D may be TRBD1 (6 bases). There are 14 residues in the CDR3. V was cut by 6 bases and J by 5 bases, with 18 bases left in between. Germline values: CDR1 SQVTM, CDR2 ANQGSEA. The CDR3 nucleotides are TGCAGCGTCGCCAGGACTCGAGGGGGAGATACGCAGTATTTT. Its protein product is CSVARTRGGDTQYF.

V gene TRBV18 combines with J gene TRBJ2-4, with TRBD1 matching 9 bases. The CDR3 is 17 amino acids. The ends lost 3 bases at V and 1 base at J; junction bases unmatched: 7. Per the germline V gene, CDR1 is KGHSH and CDR2 is LQKENI. For the CDR3, the DNA is TGTGCCAGCTCACCGAAGGGACAGGGTCCGGCCAAAAACATTCAGTACTTC. Translation gives CASSPKGQGPAKNIQYF.

The chain recombines TRBV29-1 with TRBJ2-7; D ambiguous. V was cut by 3 bases and J by 5 bases, with 11 bases left in between. This CDR3 has 12 amino acids. CDR1 and CDR2 from the germline V gene are SQVTM and ANQGSEA. The CDR3 sequence is CSVEEGPNEQYF. CDR3 bases: TGCAGCGTTGAGGAAGGGCCCAACGAGCAGTACTTC.

This sequence joins TRBV28 and TRBJ2-7; D not certain. This CDR3 region has 11 residues. Trimming removed 6 bases from V and 4 bases from J, with 7 bases in between. Germline V CDR1 and CDR2: MDHEN, SYDVKM. The CDR3 spells CASRRLYEQYF. CDR3 DNA: TGTGCCAGCAGACGATTATACGAGCAGTACTTC.

This clonotype came up a few times. The rearrangement joins TRBV20-1 to TRBJ2-5; no clear D. V gave up 4 bases and J gave up 1 base, with 13 bases separating them. The CDR3 sequence is 14 residues long. The germline V gene has CDR1 DFQATT and CDR2 SNEGSKA (reference sequence). The CDR3 reads CSATLPSGQETQYF. DNA of the CDR3: TGCAGTGCTACGCTCCCCTCGGGCCAAGAGACCCAGTACTTC.

This clonotype was counted only a few times. The chain recombines TRBV11-2 with TRBJ2-1; unclear D gene. CDR3 length: 13 residues. The V end was cut by 5 bases, the J end by 9 bases, with 14 bases between. CDR1 and CDR2 from the germline V gene are SGHAT and FQNNGV. The CDR3 nucleotides are TGTGCCAGCAGCCCCACCACCTATGGTGAGCAGTTCTTC. Encoded protein: CASSPTTYGEQFF.

The chain uses TRBV9 and TRBJ1-1; D uncertain. Trimming took off 3 bases at V and 0 bases at J, with 6 bases between the two ends. Germline CDR1 and CDR2: SGDLS and YYNGEE. This CDR3 has 13 amino acids. CDR3 in DNA: TGTGCCAGCAGCGAGGCAATGAACACTGAAGCTTTCTTT. Translating gives CASSEAMNTEAFF.

The chain couples TRBV10-3 to TRBJ1-2, with D uncertain. Germline values: CDR1 ENHRY, CDR2 SYGVKD. Between the trimmed V and J ends, which lost 11 bases and 0 bases, there was a span of 13 bases. The CDR3 is 13 residues long. CDR3 bases: TGTGCCGCCGACCCGGAAGCTAACTATGGCTACACCTTC. Translated, it gives CAADPEANYGYTF.